One sample yielded the 11 T cell receptor beta chains listed below, sequenced in a study of OX40 agonist ivuxolimab in advanced cancers. Sequencing was performed with immunoSEQ multiplex PCR; in TCRdb, only in-frame clones are kept and a portion is missing. This sample has over 25,000 clones; approximately 80% occur once, and the top ten carry about 30%. This specimen consisted of CD4+ or CD8+ T cells sorted from blood, obtained in a trial of the OX40 agonist ivuxolimab. The receptors derive from an adult with an advanced solid tumor such as melanoma, head and neck, liver or kidney cancer.

The chain joins TRBV5-1 to TRBJ1-2, with no clear D. The CDR3 totals 16 residues. Trimming took 1 base from V and 9 from J, leaving 22 bases between them. Per germline, CDR1 SGHRS and CDR2 YFSETQ. The CDR3 nucleotides read TGCGCCAGCAGCTTGATCTGGGCAGGAGAAGGTTATAGCTACACCTTC. Its translation is CASSLIWAGEGYSYTF.

This clone came up once. The rearrangement uses TRBV5-4 and TRBJ1-3, with TRBD1 as a possible D gene (6 bases). The CDR3 totals 16 residues. Germline loops: CDR1 SGHNT, CDR2 YYREEE (reference sequence). The V end was cut by 4 bases, the J end by 0 bases, with 14 bases between. In DNA form, the CDR3 reads TGTGCCAGCAGCCTTACAGGACAGTCCTCTGGAAACACCATATATTTT. It specifies CASSLTGQSSGNTIYF.

V and J are TRBV6-6 and TRBJ1-2; no clear D. The CDR3 has 14 residues. Germline V gives CDR1 MNHNY, CDR2 SVGAGI (reference sequence). V lost 5 bases and J 2 bases, leaving 12 bases between the germline ends. Written as DNA, the CDR3 is TGTGCCAGCAGTGCCGCTTATCTCAACTATGGCTACACCTTC. It translates to CASSAAYLNYGYTF.

This chain links TRBV6-1 with TRBJ2-7; no definite D call. The CDR3 has 13 residues. Trimming took 2 bases from V and 4 from J, leaving 9 bases between them. Germline CDR1 and CDR2: MNHNS and SASEGT. DNA for the CDR3: TGTGCCAGCAGTGAATATAAGTCTTACGAGCAGTACTTC. Translated: CASSEYKSYEQYF.

The V and J genes are TRBV7-3 and TRBJ2-7; TRBD1 is a possible D gene (6 bases). The germline V gene encodes CDR1 SGHTA and CDR2 FQGTGA. CDR3 length equals 14 residues. V lost 2 bases and J lost 2, with 10 bases in between. Written as DNA, the CDR3 is TGTGCCAGCAGCTTAGTTGCAGGGGCCTACGAGCAGTACTTC. Protein sequence: CASSLVAGAYEQYF.

V usage is TRBV12-2 and J usage is TRBJ2-7; the table's D call TRBD2 went unverified against the DNA. TRBV12-2 is assigned pseudogene status. This CDR3 contains 17 residues. This chain's CDR3 is CASRLKRSRGIDYEQYF. The CDR3 DNA sequence: TGTGCAAGTCGCTTAAAAAGGTCTCGGGGGATCGACTACGAGCAGTACTTC.

The table lists this clone with a count of one. CDR3 nucleotides: TGCAGCGTTGTGTCGGGGGGAGGGTACAATGAGCAGTTCTTC. Protein product: CSVVSGGGYNEQFF. The V gene is TRBV29-1, the J gene TRBJ2-1; 7 nucleotides match TRBD2. J lost 4 bases, V lost 4 bases, and 7 bases had no gene match. Germline CDR1 SQVTM, CDR2 ANQGSEA. The CDR3 has 14 amino acids.

The chain uses TRBV11-3 and TRBJ2-1; tentative D call: TRBD2 (6 bases). Trimming stripped 4 bases from V and 5 bases from J, with 6 bases between. The length of the CDR3 is 12 residues. Per the germline V gene, CDR1 is SGHNT and CDR2 is YENEEA. The DNA for the CDR3 is TGTGCCAGCAGCTCGGGAGACAATGAGCAGTTCTTC. Protein sequence: CASSSGDNEQFF.

V is TRBV7-9 and J is TRBJ2-1; 12 nucleotides align to TRBD2. Germline loops: CDR1 SEHNR, CDR2 FQNEAQ (reference sequence). The CDR3 is made up of 17 amino acids. V was pared by 0 bases and J by 3 bases, with 3 bases of the junction left unmatched. CDR3 protein: CASSLAPLAGGYNEQFF. The CDR3 bases are TGTGCCAGCAGCTTAGCTCCACTAGCGGGAGGCTACAATGAGCAGTTCTTC.

The chain employs TRBV9 and TRBJ2-7, with D tentatively TRBD2 (6 bases). This CDR3 spans 15 amino acids. CDR1 and CDR2 from the germline V gene are SGDLS and YYNGEE. Trimming shortened V by 4 bases and J by 7 bases, and 21 bases separated the two germline ends. The CDR3 DNA reads as TGTGCCAGCAGCCCCCAACTAGTGGGGGGAAGGGAGCAGTACTTC. Translating it yields CASSPQLVGGREQYF.

This clone has a handful of counts. CDR3 sequence: CASSYPNEQFF. CDR3 DNA: TGTGCCAGCAGTTATCCCAATGAGCAGTTCTTC. The gene calls are TRBV6-1 and TRBJ2-1; D is undetermined. Germline-derived CDR1 and CDR2 are MNHNS and SASEGT. The CDR3 has 11 residues. The V and J ends lost 5 bases and 6 bases respectively, with 5 bases between them.